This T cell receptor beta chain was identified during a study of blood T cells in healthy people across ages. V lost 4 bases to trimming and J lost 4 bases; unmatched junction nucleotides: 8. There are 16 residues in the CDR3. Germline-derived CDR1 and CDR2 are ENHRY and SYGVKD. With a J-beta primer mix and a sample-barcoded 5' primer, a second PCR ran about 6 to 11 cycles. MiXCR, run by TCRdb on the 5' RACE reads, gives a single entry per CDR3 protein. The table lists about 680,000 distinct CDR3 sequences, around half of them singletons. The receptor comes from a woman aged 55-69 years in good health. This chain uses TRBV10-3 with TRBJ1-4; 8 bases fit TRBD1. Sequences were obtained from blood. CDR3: CAISVSVGQDNEKLFF. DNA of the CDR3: TGTGCCATCAGTGTTTCCGTGGGACAGGATAATGAAAAACTGTTTTTT.